The 19 T cell receptor beta chains below come from one sample, sequenced in a study of blood T cell repertoires in COVID-19. The repertoire was sequenced with immunoSEQ multiplex PCR; TCRdb's copy has only in-frame clones and lacks some. The sample has more than 60,000 clones; 88% are singletons. Sequencing was performed on PBMCs or T cells enriched from blood (not recorded which). These receptors were collected from a woman aged 40 to 50 who had recovered from COVID-19.

The J gene is TRBJ1-2, the V gene TRBV6-5; the D gene is possibly TRBD1 (6 bases). The CDR3 has 15 amino acids. The V and J ends lost 7 bases and 2 bases respectively, with 17 bases between them. The V gene's germline CDR1 is MNHEY and CDR2 SVGAGI. CDR3: CASNYAPTGNYGYTF. The CDR3 nucleotides are TGTGCCAGCAACTACGCCCCCACAGGGAACTATGGCTACACCTTC.

The chain combines TRBV9 with TRBJ2-3; D is perhaps TRBD2 (5 bases). The CDR3 is made up of 14 amino acids. CDR1 SGDLS and CDR2 YYNGEE come from the germline V gene. Trimming took off 2 bases at V and 0 bases at J, with 7 bases between the two ends. The CDR3 DNA is TGTGCCAGCAGCGTGGGAGTTAGCACAGATACGCAGTATTTT. This translates into CASSVGVSTDTQYF.

The rearrangement links TRBV12-5 to TRBJ2-7, with D perhaps matching TRBD1 (6 bases). V was cut by 7 bases and J by 7 bases, with 14 bases left in between. The V gene's germline CDR1 is LGHNT and CDR2 FRNRAP. The CDR3 consists of 12 residues. In nucleotides, the CDR3 is TGTGCTAGTGCAGCGGACAGTGAAGAGCAGTACTTC. It translates to CASAADSEEQYF.

The chain couples TRBV5-1 to TRBJ2-5; 8 nucleotides align to TRBD1. CDR1 is SGHRS, CDR2 YFSETQ, per germline. There are 19 residues in the CDR3. The J segment lost 3 bases and the V segment lost 4 bases, leaving 20 bases of the junction unmatched. CDR3 in amino acids: CASSNIMFWTGSSEETQYF. The CDR3 DNA is TGCGCCAGCAGCAACATTATGTTCTGGACAGGGAGTTCGGAAGAGACCCAGTACTTC.

The chain links TRBV5-1 to TRBJ1-1, with 8 bases matching TRBD1. The CDR3 consists of 13 residues. V shed 0 bases, J shed 7 bases, and the junction held 2 bases outside the gene matches. Looked up from germline, CDR1 is SGHRS and CDR2 is YFSETQ. The CDR3 protein is CASSLDRGGEAFF. The CDR3 region has the DNA TGCGCCAGCAGCTTGGACAGGGGGGGTGAAGCTTTCTTT.

This chain uses TRBV11-2 with TRBJ1-1, with D perhaps matching TRBD1 (5 bases). V was shortened by 5 bases and J by 4 bases, with 11 bases between the two germline ends. The CDR3 totals 13 residues. The germline V gene encodes CDR1 SGHAT and CDR2 FQNNGV. CDR3 coding DNA: TGTGCCAGCAGCCTCTCGGGGGGCACTGAAGCTTTCTTT. It yields the protein CASSLSGGTEAFF.

This clone appeared once. This chain joins TRBV18 and TRBJ2-7; 10 bases line up with TRBD2. Looked up from germline, CDR1 is KGHSH and CDR2 is LQKENI. The junction had 1 base not matched to a gene; V was cut back by 3 bases and J by 2 bases. The CDR3 has 14 residues. DNA of the CDR3: TGTGCCAGCTCACCCACTAGCGGGGCCTACGAGCAGTACTTC. Translated, it gives CASSPTSGAYEQYF.

The genes are TRBV7-9 and TRBJ1-2; 7 bases line up with TRBD1. V lost 3 bases to trimming and J lost 5 bases; unmatched junction nucleotides: 6. The CDR3 loop spans 14 amino acids. In germline, CDR1 is SEHNR, CDR2 FQNEAQ (reference sequence). CDR3 sequence: CASSFRDSIYGYTF. Here the CDR3 DNA reads TGTGCCAGCAGCTTTAGGGACAGCATATATGGCTACACCTTC.

The V and J genes are TRBV5-1 and TRBJ2-3, with 14 bases lining up with TRBD2. J lost 6 bases, V lost 3 bases, and 12 bases had no gene match. There are 18 residues in the CDR3. The germline gives CDR1 SGHRS, CDR2 YFSETQ. DNA for the CDR3: TGCGCCAGCAGCTGGACTAGCGGGGGGTCGACGAAACCGGATACGCAGTATTTT. Its translation: CASSWTSGGSTKPDTQYF.

The chain uses TRBV25-1 and TRBJ1-2; 7 bases agree with TRBD1. The CDR3 loop spans 17 amino acids. V trimming: 0 bases; J trimming: 4 bases; junction bases outside the gene matches: 11. Germline loops: CDR1 MGHDK, CDR2 SYGVNS. The DNA of the CDR3 is TGTGCCAGCAGTGAATATTGGGCAGGGGGTATCGGCTATGGCTACACCTTC. The encoded protein is CASSEYWAGGIGYGYTF.

This clone is a singleton in its sample. V and J are TRBV9 and TRBJ1-1; D remains ambiguous. With 0 bases removed from V and 4 bases from J, the gap between germline ends came to 7 bases. Germline V gene data show CDR1 as SGDLS and CDR2 as YYNGEE. This CDR3 is 13 amino acids long. The CDR3 loop is CASSVGPSTEAFF. The CDR3 bases are TGTGCCAGCAGCGTAGGTCCATCCACTGAAGCTTTCTTT. Complete variable domain (other parts from reference TRBV9 and TRBJ1-1): DSGVTQTPKHLITATGQRVTLRCSPRSGDLSVYWYQQSLDQGLQFLIQYYNGEERAKGNILERFSAQQFPDLHSELNLSSLELGDSALYFCASSVGPSTEAFFGQGTRLTVV.

The J gene is TRBJ1-2, the V gene TRBV9; D unresolved. V lost 3 bases, J lost 5 bases, and 8 bases lay in between. CDR1 and CDR2 (germline): SGDLS, YYNGEE. The CDR3 runs 12 residues. The CDR3 here is CASSAGIYGYTF. The CDR3 DNA reads TGTGCCAGCAGCGCAGGAATTTATGGCTACACCTTC. The variable domain in full, completed from reference TRBV9 and TRBJ1-2, reads DSGVTQTPKHLITATGQRVTLRCSPRSGDLSVYWYQQSLDQGLQFLIQYYNGEERAKGNILERFSAQQFPDLHSELNLSSLELGDSALYFCASSAGIYGYTFGSGTRLTVV.

The chain recombines TRBV9 with TRBJ1-2, with 9 bases aligning to TRBD1. V lost 4 bases, J lost 7 bases, and 8 bases stayed unmatched. The CDR3 length is 14 residues. Germline CDR1 SGDLS, CDR2 YYNGEE. DNA for the CDR3: TGTGCCAGCAGCCCCTGGACAGGGGCGAGTGGCTACACCTTC. This encodes CASSPWTGASGYTF.

The V gene is TRBV2, the J gene TRBJ2-1; possibly TRBD2 for D (6 bases). The V gene's germline CDR1 is SNHLY and CDR2 FYNNEI. The V end was cut by 6 bases, the J end by 3 bases, with 18 bases between. The CDR3 covers 16 residues. The CDR3 region has the DNA TGTGCCAGCAGCCGGGATGCGGGGAGTTACTACAATGAGCAGTTCTTC. It yields the protein CASSRDAGSYYNEQFF.

The chain combines TRBV5-1 with TRBJ1-1; tentatively, D is TRBD1 (6 bases). This CDR3 comprises 16 residues. Trimming stripped 2 bases from V and 0 bases from J, with 14 bases between. Germline V gives CDR1 SGHRS, CDR2 YFSETQ. CDR3 sequence (DNA): TGCGCCAGCAGCTTCTACAGGACAGAAATGAACACTGAAGCTTTCTTT. It yields the protein CASSFYRTEMNTEAFF.

The J gene is TRBJ1-1, the V gene TRBV11-2, with 7 bases lining up with TRBD1. From germline, CDR1 is SGHAT and CDR2 FQNNGV. The CDR3 is 15 amino acids. The J segment lost 11 bases and the V segment lost 5 bases, leaving 17 bases of the junction unmatched. Here the CDR3 DNA reads TGTGCCAGCAGCACTGGGACAGTAGGACCTTTGAATGCTTTCTTT. Its protein product is CASSTGTVGPLNAFF.

This chain links TRBV7-2 with TRBJ2-3; the D gene is possibly TRBD2 (6 bases). The CDR3 extends over 16 amino acids. The V end lost 1 base, the J end lost 5 bases, and 16 bases lay between the germline ends. Germline V gene data show CDR1 as SGHTA and CDR2 as FQGNSA. The CDR3 protein is CASSLGGRGIRDTQYF. CDR3 coding DNA: TGTGCCAGCAGCTTAGGTGGGCGGGGTATCAGAGATACGCAGTATTTT. The full variable domain, rest sourced from reference TRBV7-2 and TRBJ2-3, is GAGVSQSPSNKVTEKGKDVELRCDPISGHTALYWYRQSLGQGLEFLIYFQGNSAPDKSGLPSDRFSAERTGGSVSTLTIQRTQQEDSAVYLCASSLGGRGIRDTQYFGPGTRLTVL.

The chain employs TRBV10-3 and TRBJ2-7; 9 bases are shared with TRBD1. The CDR3 runs 14 residues. From germline, CDR1 is ENHRY and CDR2 SYGVKD. V shed 11 bases and J 2 bases; nucleotides not matched to a gene: 10. CDR3 DNA: TGTGCCGGTGCAGACAGGGGGATCCCCTACGAGCAGTACTTC. Translated: CAGADRGIPYEQYF.

The chain has TRBV12-3 or TRBV12-4 and TRBJ2-7; TRBD1 aligns across 8 bases. V lost 3 bases to trimming and J lost 6 bases; unmatched junction nucleotides: 1. This CDR3 contains 12 residues. The CDR3 loop reads CASSFDRGEQYF. DNA of the CDR3: TGTGCCAGCAGTTTTGACAGGGGCGAGCAGTACTTC.